This TCR beta chain came from a study of tumor T cells in aggressive B-cell lymphoma. TCRdb's copy holds only in-frame clones and misses some; the assay was immunoSEQ multiplex PCR. The table records over a thousand clones, 80% to 95% of them present only once. Germline trimming cut 8 bases from V and 3 bases from J; bases unmatched to any gene: 5. CDR1 is SEHNR and CDR2 is FQNEAQ in the germline V gene (reference sequence). The CDR3 loop spans 13 amino acids. The sequence derives from an adult with diffuse large B cell lymphoma. Sequenced material: tumor tissue. The genes are TRBV7-9 and TRBJ2-5, with TRBD2 identical over 8 bases. As DNA, the CDR3 is TGTGCCAGCTCTAAACTAGCGGAAGAGACCCAGTACTTC. Translating it yields CASSKLAEETQYF.